This T cell receptor beta chain appears in the sequencing data of a study of T cell changes during pregnancy in multiple sclerosis. The protocol was immunoSEQ multiplex PCR, while the TCRdb copy is restricted to in-frame clones and leaves out a portion. The table has about 67,000 clones, approximately 90% seen once. This receptor was identified in a female donor in good health, enrolled as a control in a pregnancy study. Sequences were derived from peripheral blood, sampled in the second trimester of pregnancy.

The CDR3 region is CASNYADGKVGGYTF. The DNA of the CDR3 is TGTGCCAGCAACTACGCGGACGGGAAAGTGGGTGGCTACACCTTC. The gene calls are TRBV6-1 and TRBJ1-2; D call uncertain. The germline CDR1 and CDR2 sequences are MNHNS and SASEGT. The CDR3 totals 15 residues. V lost 7 bases to trimming and J lost 7 bases, with 22 bases between them.